One and the same sample provided the 19 T cell receptor beta chains below, sequenced in a study of a mutant IDH1 vaccine in newly diagnosed glioma. This sample's time point: week 11, during vaccination. Doses comprised 300 ug of mutant IDH1 20-mer peptide each, plus topical imiquimod. TCRdb keeps only in-frame clones here, not all; method: immunoSEQ multiplex PCR. The repertoire holds around 65,000 clones, with around 80% as singletons. No cognate antigen is known for these TCRs. Here the sequenced sample was PBMCs, taken from a glioma patient whose treatment included an IDH1 peptide vaccine. Every receptor here comes from a man in his fifties or sixties with glioma.

The CDR3 coding sequence is TGTGCCAGCAGCTTTCAGGCTAAGGCCGGGGAGCTGTTTTTT. Translating gives CASSFQAKAGELFF. The rearrangement uses TRBV5-4 and TRBJ2-2; D is uncertain. Germline V gene sequence: CDR1 SGHNT, CDR2 YYREEE (reference sequence). There are 14 residues in the CDR3. V was pared by 2 bases and J by 6 bases, with 11 bases between.

V usage is TRBV6-1 and J usage is TRBJ1-1, with D possibly being TRBD1 (6 bases). The CDR3 has 16 amino acids. Trimming removed 3 bases at V and 5 bases at J, with 19 bases between. Germline-derived CDR1 and CDR2 are MNHNS and SASEGT. In DNA form, the CDR3 reads TGTGCCAGCAGTGATGGGGGCAGCCTCACGAGAACTGAAGCTTTCTTT. This sequence encodes CASSDGGSLTRTEAFF.

The chain joins TRBV6-1 to TRBJ2-7; maybe TRBD1 (6 bases). This CDR3 region has 14 residues. Deletions cut 9 bases from V and 2 bases from J, with 17 bases between. In germline, CDR1 is MNHNS, CDR2 SASEGT. As DNA, the CDR3 is TGTGCCAGTATAGGGGGTAACTTCCCCTACGAGCAGTACTTC. Protein sequence: CASIGGNFPYEQYF.

V usage is TRBV27 and J usage is TRBJ1-2, with D possibly being TRBD1 (5 bases). The germline V gene encodes CDR1 MNHEY and CDR2 SMNVEV (reference sequence). V lost 2 bases, J lost 7 bases, and 17 bases lay in between. CDR3 length: 15 amino acids. DNA of the CDR3: TGTGCCAGCAGTTTAGTGGGTTTGGGGCTTGGTGGCTACACCTTC. Translated, it gives CASSLVGLGLGGYTF.

This sequence joins TRBV6-4 and TRBJ2-5; D perhaps matches TRBD2 (6 bases). This CDR3 comprises 13 residues. Trimming shortened V by 3 bases and J by 7 bases, and 12 bases separated the two germline ends. The germline gives CDR1 MRHNA, CDR2 SNTAGT. CDR3 loop: CASSEEGSTTQYF. The CDR3 DNA sequence: TGTGCCAGCAGTGAGGAGGGGTCAACGACCCAGTACTTC.

The J gene is TRBJ1-5, the V gene TRBV30; 7 bases match TRBD1. CDR3 length equals 13 residues. The junction had 0 bases not matched to a gene; V was cut back by 3 bases and J by 1 base. Per germline, CDR1 GTSNPN and CDR2 SVGIG (reference sequence). CDR3 nucleotides: TGTGCCTGGAGGGGACAGAGCAATCAGCCCCAGCATTTT. Amino acid sequence: CAWRGQSNQPQHF.

The genes are TRBV7-9 and TRBJ2-7; no definite D call. The V gene lost 5 bases and the J gene lost 5 bases, with 13 bases spanning the gap. From germline, CDR1 is SEHNR and CDR2 FQNEAQ (reference sequence). The CDR3 totals 13 residues. The CDR3 reads CASSRASRNEQYF. The CDR3, as DNA: TGTGCCAGCAGCCGGGCATCTCGGAACGAGCAGTACTTC.

The table lists this clone with a few counts. The same CDR3 can be traced to other DNA sequences in this sample. This sequence joins TRBV5-1 and TRBJ1-5; the D is unclear. V lost 0 bases and J 4 bases, leaving 5 bases between the germline ends. CDR3 length: 13 amino acids. The germline CDR1 and CDR2 sequences are SGHRS and YFSETQ. DNA of the CDR3: TGCGCCAGCAGCTTGGCGGAAAATCAGCCCCAGCATTTT. Its protein is CASSLAENQPQHF.

In its sample, this clone was seen once. The J gene is TRBJ1-2, the V gene TRBV6-5, with 9 bases fitting TRBD1. J gave up 4 bases and V 6 bases, and 3 bases lay outside the gene matches. Germline lookup yields CDR1 MNHEY and CDR2 SVGAGI. The CDR3 consists of 13 residues. The CDR3 spells CASRETGGYGYTF. The CDR3 region has the DNA TGTGCCAGCAGAGAGACAGGGGGCTATGGCTACACCTTC.

The V call is TRBV2, the J call TRBJ1-2; no firm D call. The germline V gene has CDR1 SNHLY and CDR2 FYNNEI. The length of the CDR3 is 11 residues. Deletions cut 6 bases from V and 7 bases from J, with 9 bases between. CDR3: CASRADSGYTF. The CDR3 DNA reads TGTGCCAGCAGGGCGGATTCTGGCTACACCTTC.

This rearrangement joins TRBV7-2 to TRBJ1-1, with 8 bases that match TRBD1. Germline CDR1 SGHTA, CDR2 FQGNSA. This CDR3 region has 12 residues. V trimming: 4 bases; J trimming: 11 bases; junction bases outside the gene matches: 6. The CDR3 sequence: CASSYGTGPAFF. In DNA form, the CDR3 reads TGTGCCAGCAGCTATGGGACAGGCCCTGCTTTCTTT.

The chain recombines TRBV9 with TRBJ2-7; 8 bases agree with TRBD2. The CDR3 runs 15 residues. V shed 3 bases, J shed 2 bases, and the junction held 7 bases outside the gene matches. Germline CDR1 and CDR2: SGDLS and YYNGEE. The CDR3 spells CASSAREGGPYEQYF. CDR3 sequence (DNA): TGTGCCAGCAGCGCTCGGGAGGGGGGGCCCTACGAGCAGTACTTC.

The chain joins TRBV27 to TRBJ2-7; possibly TRBD1 or TRBD2 for D (5 bases each). This CDR3 has 13 residues. V was clipped by 10 bases and J by 1 base, with 14 bases between them. Germline CDR1 and CDR2: MNHEY and SMNVEV (reference sequence). CDR3 residues: CATRLTGSYEQYF. The CDR3 DNA reads TGTGCCACACGACTAACAGGTTCCTACGAGCAGTACTTC.

The rearrangement joins TRBV27 to TRBJ2-7; 13 bases agree with TRBD2. V dropped 4 bases and J dropped 4; count of bases not matched to a gene: 7. This CDR3 is 16 amino acids long. Germline loops: CDR1 MNHEY, CDR2 SMNVEV (reference sequence). The CDR3, as DNA: TGTGCCAGCAGTTGGGGACTAGCGGGGATTGGATACGAGCAGTACTTC. It specifies CASSWGLAGIGYEQYF.

The chain employs TRBV29-1 and TRBJ2-3; 8 bases map to TRBD2. V dropped 7 bases and J dropped 11; count of bases not matched to a gene: 8. The CDR3 runs 11 residues. Germline V CDR1 and CDR2: SQVTM, ANQGSEA. CDR3 nucleotide sequence: TGCAGCGCAGGGAGCGGGAGTGAGCAGTATTTT. Translating it yields CSAGSGSEQYF.

The chain couples TRBV5-5 to TRBJ1-5, with no clear D. The germline V gene encodes CDR1 SGHKS and CDR2 YYEKEE (reference sequence). CDR3 size: 16 residues. V was clipped by 2 bases and J by 0 bases, with 12 bases between them. In nucleotides, the CDR3 is TGTGCCAGCAGCTTCGGAGCCAGGACTAGCAATCAGCCCCAGCATTTT. As protein: CASSFGARTSNQPQHF.

The chain couples TRBV7-8 to TRBJ1-2; 7 nucleotides match TRBD1. The J segment lost 8 bases and the V segment lost 3 bases, leaving 12 bases of the junction unmatched. This CDR3 has 15 residues. The germline CDR1 and CDR2 sequences are SGHVS and FQNEAQ. The CDR3 DNA reads TGTGCCAGCAGCTTGGGGACAGCCGTCAAGGGGGGCTACACCTTC. This sequence encodes CASSLGTAVKGGYTF.

V usage is TRBV11-2 and J usage is TRBJ2-5; D is uncertain. V dropped 1 base and J dropped 4 bases, with 16 bases sitting between them. Germline values: CDR1 SGHAT, CDR2 FQNNGV. The CDR3 length is 16 residues. The DNA for the CDR3 is TGTGCCAGCAGCTTAGCGGCGTTCCCGGGTAGAGAGACCCAGTACTTC. Its translation is CASSLAAFPGRETQYF.

This rearrangement joins TRBV19 to TRBJ1-5; weak D call: TRBD1 (5 bases). This CDR3 has 15 amino acids. The germline gives CDR1 LNHDA, CDR2 SQIVND (reference sequence). Trimming cost V 11 bases and J 0 bases, with 17 bases left between them. In DNA form, the CDR3 reads TGTGCCTCATTGTCGGGGGTGTATAGCAATCAGCCCCAGCATTTT. Translated: CASLSGVYSNQPQHF.